This is a list of T cell receptor beta chains from one sample in a study of blood T cell repertoires in COVID-19. Sequenced by immunoSEQ multiplex PCR; TCRdb stores in-frame clones only, minus some. Here the sample spans tens of thousands of clones, roughly 90% being singletons. The sequenced sample was peripheral blood. The receptors originated from a male donor with acute or convalescent COVID-19. CDR3s include the opening cysteine and the closing phenylalanine or tryptophan. A D gene is named only where the DNA matches it firmly. Rows give clone size only sometimes, using once, few, many, or a class for an expanded clone.

size	D	V	J	DNA	CDR3
-	-	TRBV6-5	TRBJ2-7	TGTGCCAGCAGTTTTGGACAGTATAGCTCCTACGAGCAGTACTTC	CASSFGQYSSYEQYF
-	-	TRBV3-1/TRBV3-2	TRBJ1-6	TGTGCCAGCAGCCAAGGGGGAGGGGCGATAAATTCACCCCTCCACTTT	CASSQGGGAINSPLHF
-	-	TRBV7-8	TRBJ2-5	TGTGCCAGCAGCTTAGCGACGGGGGGCCTGGGAGAGACCCAGTACTTC	CASSLATGGLGETQYF
few	TRBD1	TRBV25-1	TRBJ1-4	TGTGCCAGCAGTGACGGACAGGTGGAAGAAAAACTGTTTTTT	CASSDGQVEEKLFF
-	-	TRBV18	TRBJ1-4	TGTGCCAGCTCACAGGCCCGGGGTGAAAAACTGTTTTTT	CASSQARGEKLFF
-	TRBD1	TRBV11-2	TRBJ2-1	TGTGCCAGCAGCTCAATGGGGATGGACAGGGTGCAGTTCTTC	CASSSMGMDRVQFF
-	TRBD1	TRBV7-8	TRBJ1-5	TGTGCCAGCAGCCGACGACAGGGTGGGTTGGGGAGGCATAGCAATCAGCCCCAGCATTTT	CASSRRQGGLGRHSNQPQHF
-	-	TRBV13	TRBJ2-7	TGTGCCAGCAGCTCGCCGGGTCCTGAGAAGCAGTACTTC	CASSSPGPEKQYF
-	-	TRBV20-1	TRBJ1-3	TGCAGTGCTAGTCCGACAGTGAGTAATGGAAACACCATATATTTT	CSASPTVSNGNTIYF
-	TRBD2	TRBV7-2	TRBJ2-1	TGTGCCAGCAGCTCAGCGGCGGGGGTAAATGAGCAGTTCTTC	CASSSAAGVNEQFF
-	TRBD1	TRBV10-3	TRBJ1-5	TGTGCCATCAGTGCCACAGGGGGGACAGGTAGCAATCAGCCCCAGCATTTT	CAISATGGTGSNQPQHF
-	TRBD1	TRBV18	TRBJ2-5	TGTGCCAGCTCACCTTCAACCCCCGGGACAGGGCTCGAGACCCAGTACTTC	CASSPSTPGTGLETQYF
-	TRBD1	TRBV4-1	TRBJ1-4	TGCGCCAGCAGCCAAGCCGGGACAGGGGGACTTGCAACTAATGAAAAACTGTTTTTT	CASSQAGTGGLATNEKLFF
-	TRBD1	TRBV6-5	TRBJ2-7	TGTGCCAGCAGTTACAGGACAGGGCACGAGCAGTACTTC	CASSYRTGHEQYF
-	-	TRBV24-1	TRBJ2-5	TGTGCCACCAGTGATCAGGGACAAGCGGAAGAGACCCAGTACTTC	CATSDQGQAEETQYF
-	TRBD1	TRBV6-1	TRBJ1-4	TGTGCCAGCAGTGGTACGAACAGGGGGCCTGGAGAAAAACTGTTTTTT	CASSGTNRGPGEKLFF
-	TRBD2	TRBV4-1	TRBJ2-3	TGCGCCAGCAGCCAGCCTAGCGGGGGGGCGAATACGCAGTATTTT	CASSQPSGGANTQYF
-	TRBD2	TRBV11-2	TRBJ2-1	TGTGCCAGCAGCTTACGACTAGCCGTCGATGAGCAGTTCTTC	CASSLRLAVDEQFF
-	-	TRBV5-8	TRBJ1-1	TGTGCCAGCAGCCCGTCTGAAGGGGTCGTGGCTTTCTTT	CASSPSEGVVAFF
-	TRBD1	TRBV12-3/TRBV12-4	TRBJ1-2	TGTGCCAGCAGTTTTTCGGGGACAGGGGGCTACACCTTC	CASSFSGTGGYTF
-	-	TRBV7-6	TRBJ2-5	TGTGCCAGCAGCTTAGCGGGGACAAGCCCCGGCGGGGAGACCCAGTACTTC	CASSLAGTSPGGETQYF
-	-	TRBV4-2	TRBJ1-6	TGTGCCAGCAGCCAAGAAGGCGCGAGGAATTCACCCCTCCACTTT	CASSQEGARNSPLHF
once	-	TRBV5-1	TRBJ1-1	TGCGCCAGCAGCTTGTTAACAGGGCTCAACACTGAAGCTTTCTTT	CASSLLTGLNTEAFF
few	-	TRBV6-5	TRBJ1-5	TGTGCCAGCAGTTCCCGGGGGGAAATCAGTAGGCCCCAGCATTTT	CASSSRGEISRPQHF
-	-	TRBV19	TRBJ1-5	TGTGCCAGTAGTACCCAGGGCGATCAGCCCCAGCATTTT	CASSTQGDQPQHF
once	-	TRBV3-1/TRBV3-2	TRBJ2-5	TGTGCCAGCAGCCCATCCGGGACTGTCGGGGAGACCCAGTACTTC	CASSPSGTVGETQYF
-	TRBD2	TRBV28	TRBJ2-7	TGTGCCAGCAGATCCCTCGGACTAGCGGGGTCCTACGAGCAGTACTTC	CASRSLGLAGSYEQYF
-	-	TRBV2	TRBJ2-7	TGTGCCAGCAGCCGCAGGGTCAACGAGCAGTACTTC	CASSRRVNEQYF
-	TRBD2	TRBV7-2	TRBJ2-7	TGTGCCAGCAGCTTAGTTCGGGGGGGCTCCTACGAGCAGTACTTC	CASSLVRGGSYEQYF
-	TRBD2	TRBV5-1	TRBJ2-1	TGCGCCAGCAGCTTGCCAGGACTAGGACACTCCTACAATGAGCAGTTCTTC	CASSLPGLGHSYNEQFF
-	TRBD2	TRBV7-9	TRBJ2-7	TGTGCCAGCAGCCCGCGGGGGGGATCCTACGAGCAGTACTTC	CASSPRGGSYEQYF
-	TRBD1	TRBV24-1	TRBJ1-2	TGTGCCACGTCGGACAGGGGCCGACAGAGTAACTATGGCTACACCTTC	CATSDRGRQSNYGYTF
-	TRBD2	TRBV14	TRBJ2-5	TGTGCCAGCAGCCAAGACTCCAGCGGGGCTGGAGAGACCCAGTACTTC	CASSQDSSGAGETQYF
-	-	TRBV5-5	TRBJ2-1	TGTGCCAGCAGCTTGGGGAGTGGGGCTTCGGGTGATGAGCAGTTCTTC	CASSLGSGASGDEQFF
-	TRBD1	TRBV5-1	TRBJ1-1	TGCGCCAGCAGCGCCGACAGGGGTTTGAACACTGAAGCTTTCTTT	CASSADRGLNTEAFF
-	TRBD1	TRBV27	TRBJ1-2	TGTGCCAGCAGTGCGGGACAGGGGGGCTACACCTTC	CASSAGQGGYTF
-	-	TRBV5-1	TRBJ1-5	TGCGCCAGACGCAGGGTCCCTAGCAATCAGCCCCAGCATTTT	CARRRVPSNQPQHF
-	TRBD1	TRBV6-4	TRBJ1-2	TGTGCCAGCAGTCAGGACAGGCGCGGCTACACCTTC	CASSQDRRGYTF
-	TRBD1	TRBV5-1	TRBJ2-1	TGCGCCAGCAGCTCAGGACAGGGGAGGAATGAGCAGTTCTTC	CASSSGQGRNEQFF
-	TRBD1	TRBV2	TRBJ1-6	TGTGCCAGCAGGAACCTACCGGGACAGGGGACGAATTCACCCCTCCACTTT	CASRNLPGQGTNSPLHF
-	-	TRBV3-1/TRBV3-2	TRBJ2-2	TGTGCCAGCAGCCCCCTCGCGGGAAACACCGGGGAGCTGTTTTTT	CASSPLAGNTGELFF
-	-	TRBV3-1/TRBV3-2	TRBJ1-2	TGTGCCAGCAGCCCTGCGGGATTGTATGGCTACACCTTC	CASSPAGLYGYTF
-	-	TRBV3-1/TRBV3-2	TRBJ2-3	TGTGCCAGCAGCCAAGCTGTAGATACGCAGTATTTT	CASSQAVDTQYF
once	-	TRBV5-1	TRBJ2-5	TGCGCCAGCAGCTTGGTTCCCCCGCAAGAGACCCAGTACTTC	CASSLVPPQETQYF
-	-	TRBV7-8	TRBJ2-3	TGTGCCAGCAGCACTCAGGGTCGGAATACGCAGTATTTT	CASSTQGRNTQYF
-	TRBD1	TRBV7-9	TRBJ1-2	TGTGCCAGCAGCTCGGGGACAGGGTCGGTCTATGGCTACACCTTC	CASSSGTGSVYGYTF
-	TRBD1	TRBV7-9	TRBJ1-1	TGTGCCAGCAGCTTACTCCGGGACAGCGAAATGAACACTGAAGCTTTCTTT	CASSLLRDSEMNTEAFF
-	-	TRBV9	TRBJ2-2	TGTGCCAGCACGGAGAGAAACACCGGGGAGCTGTTTTTT	CASTERNTGELFF